These T cell receptor beta chains were read from a single sample in a study of shared clonotypes between healthy human individuals. This table comes from immunoSEQ multiplex PCR, and its TCRdb copy is limited to in-frame clones, with some not included. Seen here are some 1 million clones, around 75% observed once, and the top ten hold roughly 1.5%. The sample was memory CD4+ T cells sorted from blood. These receptors all stem from a man aged 18 to 29 in good health. The CDR3 runs from the conserved cysteine through the conserved F or W. The D gene is left open where the match is weak. Part of the rows lack a size; the others show once, few, many or a class for expanded clones.

abundance,d_gene,j_gene,v_gene,CDR3aa,CDR3nt
.,TRBD2,TRBJ2-5,TRBV19,CASSIGPRLAGGRETQYF,TGTGCCAGTAGTATAGGGCCCCGACTAGCGGGGGGCAGGGAGACCCAGTACTTC
once,.,TRBJ1-5,TRBV5-1,CASSLGVTSNQPQHF,TGCGCCAGCAGCTTGGGAGTGACGAGCAATCAGCCCCAGCATTTT
.,TRBD1,TRBJ2-2,TRBV18,CASSLQGALNTGELFF,TGTGCCAGCTCACTCCAGGGGGCCCTCAACACCGGGGAGCTGTTTTTT
few,.,TRBJ2-5,TRBV5-6,CASSQGRQETQYF,TGTGCCAGCAGCCAGGGACGGCAAGAGACCCAGTACTTC
.,TRBD2,TRBJ2-3,TRBV6-1,CASRKASGLVTQYF,TGTGCCAGCAGAAAGGCTAGCGGCCTTGTTACGCAGTATTTT
.,.,TRBJ2-7,TRBV13,CASSLGRTYEQYF,TGTGCCAGCAGCTTAGGCAGGACCTACGAGCAGTACTTC
.,TRBD2,TRBJ2-1,TRBV6-1,CASRWASGRNEQFF,TGTGCCAGCAGGTGGGCTAGCGGGAGGAATGAGCAGTTCTTC
.,.,TRBJ1-1,TRBV19,CASRGRGNTEAFF,TGTGCCAGCCGCGGAAGGGGGAACACTGAAGCTTTCTTT
once,.,TRBJ2-1,TRBV5-4,CASSLESSGGEQFF,TGTGCCAGCAGCTTGGAGAGTAGCGGCGGTGAGCAGTTCTTC
.,.,TRBJ1-5,TRBV6-5,CASSSTGYQPQHF,TGTGCCAGCAGTTCGACAGGTTATCAGCCCCAGCATTTT
few,.,TRBJ2-7,TRBV27,CASSLFRDPYEQYF,TGTGCCAGCAGTTTATTCAGGGATCCCTACGAGCAGTACTTC
.,.,TRBJ2-2,TRBV5-1,CASSLEGGRGNTGELFF,TGCGCCAGCAGCTTGGAGGGCGGCAGGGGGAACACCGGGGAGCTGTTTTTT
.,TRBD2,TRBJ2-7,TRBV6-6,CASAGGLWSYEQYF,TGTGCCAGCGCGGGGGGCCTATGGTCCTACGAGCAGTACTTC
.,TRBD2,TRBJ2-3,TRBV30,CAWRGTSGRTDTQYF,TGTGCCTGGAGGGGGACTAGCGGGAGGACAGATACGCAGTATTTT
.,.,TRBJ2-5,TRBV5-1,CASSRLPYSQGETQYF,TGCGCCAGCAGCCGATTGCCCTACTCTCAGGGAGAGACCCAGTACTTC
.,.,TRBJ1-4,TRBV7-8,CASRLTGYGNEKLFF,TGTGCCAGCAGACTGACGGGGTATGGTAATGAAAAACTGTTTTTT